This TCR beta chain comes out of a study of T cells after yellow fever vaccination. Study-wide findings and caveats: Researchers noted that a small share of clonotypes showed up in both CD4 and CD8 compartments. FACS-sorted repertoires might harbor abundant contaminating clonotypes from the bulk population.

This CDR3 has 14 residues. V was shortened by 1 base and J by 2 bases, with 6 bases between the two germline ends. Germline CDR1 and CDR2: SGHRS and YFSETQ. The table lists this clonotype with many counts. The antigen is unknown. TCRdb re-analysed the 5' RACE reads in MiXCR, keeping a single row per CDR3 protein. The sample comprises just under 30,000 distinct CDR3 sequences, around 4.6% of which are singletons, and about two fifths rests with the top ten. This chain joins TRBV5-1 and TRBJ2-2; D remains unclear. This TCR was sampled from a man younger than 40 who received the YFV17D yellow fever vaccine. The input for sequencing was CD8+ T cells sorted from PBMCs, taken 10 days after the yellow fever booster vaccination. The CDR3 here is CASSLTVNTGELFF. CDR3 nucleotides: TGCGCCAGCAGCTTGACAGTAAACACCGGGGAGCTGTTTTTT.